This passage covers 10 T cell receptor beta chains from one sample sequenced in a study of molecular identifiers for immune sequencing clone quantification. TCRdb reanalysed the PCR reads using MiXCR and keeps one entry per CDR3 protein. The repertoire holds fewer than 45,000 distinct CDR3 sequences, with about 18% as singletons. The sequencing input was naive CD8+ T cells from blood, with Jurkat cell RNA spiked in. Subset specified: FACS-sorted CD8+CD4-CCR7+CD45RA+ naive T cells. The source is a human donor in good health. Some libraries in this study had Jurkat cell RNA spiked in.

This clonotype was observed at least ten times. This chain connects TRBV27 to TRBJ1-6, with D unclear. The germline V gene has CDR1 MNHEY and CDR2 SMNVEV (reference sequence). The ends were cut back, 3 bases at V and 7 bases at J, with 16 bases in the middle. The CDR3 is 16 residues long. The CDR3 nucleotides are TGTGCCAGCAGTTTTAGGAACTCCGTGGGGAATTCACCCCTCCACTTT. It is translated as CASSFRNSVGNSPLHF.

This clonotype appeared many times. J is TRBJ2-1 and V is TRBV28; TRBD2 matches 7 bases. Trimming took 4 bases from V and 8 from J; bases not matched to a gene: 5. Per germline, CDR1 MDHEN and CDR2 SYDVKM. The CDR3 contains 13 residues. The CDR3 here is CASSSTSWHEQFF. CDR3 sequence (DNA): TGTGCCAGCAGTTCGACTAGCTGGCATGAGCAGTTCTTC.

This clonotype was seen many times. The V and J genes are TRBV7-2 and TRBJ2-7, with D perhaps being TRBD1 or TRBD2 (6 bases each). CDR3 length equals 13 residues. CDR1 and CDR2 from the germline V gene are SGHTA and FQGNSA. The V gene lost 3 bases and the J gene lost 3 bases, with 9 bases spanning the gap. The CDR3 coding sequence is TGTGCCAGCAGCTTCAGGGGAGGCTACGAGCAGTACTTC. Residues: CASSFRGGYEQYF.

This clonotype was recorded many times. V gene TRBV6-5 combines with J gene TRBJ2-2; D may be TRBD1 (5 bases). Looked up from germline, CDR1 is MNHEY and CDR2 is SVGAGI. The CDR3 extends over 16 amino acids. The V end lost 2 bases, the J end lost 3 bases, and 13 bases lay between the germline ends. The CDR3 DNA follows: TGTGCCAGCAGTTACCTCGGTGTAGGGGACACCGGGGAGCTGTTTTTT. This translates into CASSYLGVGDTGELFF.

Worth noting for this clonotype: A much larger clone is a single base away; this may be a read error. V and J are TRBV29-1 and TRBJ2-7, with 7 bases lining up with TRBD1. This CDR3 is 14 amino acids long. Germline-derived CDR1 and CDR2 are SQVTM and ANQGSEA. As DNA, the CDR3 is TGCAGCGTTGAAACCGGGACAGCCTCCTACGGGCAGTACTTC. It specifies CSVETGTASYGQYF.

At least ten counts were recorded for this clonotype. The chain couples TRBV29-1 to TRBJ2-1, with unresolved D. The CDR3 totals 10 residues. V was clipped by 4 bases and J by 9 bases, with 7 bases between them. CDR1 SQVTM and CDR2 ANQGSEA come from the germline V gene. The DNA of the CDR3 is TGCAGCGTTGTTAGAGCTGAGCAGTTCTTC. It specifies CSVVRAEQFF.

This clonotype was recorded many times. V gene TRBV27 combines with J gene TRBJ2-1, with TRBD1 identical over 9 bases. Losses at the gene ends were 6 bases for V and 7 bases for J; bases not matched to a gene: 10. This CDR3 is built from 15 residues. Germline V CDR1 and CDR2: MNHEY, SMNVEV (reference sequence). The CDR3 bases are TGTGCCAGCAGCGATATTACAGGGGGCAGGAATGAGCAGTTCTTC. Amino acid sequence: CASSDITGGRNEQFF.

This clonotype was counted ten times or more. The gene calls are TRBV10-2 and TRBJ1-5; a possible D gene is TRBD1 (5 bases). This CDR3 has 16 amino acids. Germline V CDR1 and CDR2: WSHSY, SAAADI. V gave up 2 bases and J gave up 2 bases, with 13 bases separating them. DNA for the CDR3: TGCGCCAGCAGTGAGGACTTGGGACGGGGCAATCAGCCCCAGCATTTT. As protein: CASSEDLGRGNQPQHF.

This clonotype was found many times. V and J are TRBV5-1 and TRBJ2-1; TRBD1 or TRBD2 may be the D gene (5 bases each). This CDR3 has 15 amino acids. V lost 1 base to trimming and J lost 0 bases, with 8 bases between them. CDR1 and CDR2 (germline): SGHRS, YFSETQ. The CDR3 DNA reads TGCGCCAGCAGCTTGTCAGGGAGCTCCTACAATGAGCAGTTCTTC. Its translation: CASSLSGSSYNEQFF. The full variable domain, its missing parts supplied by reference TRBV5-1 and TRBJ2-1, is KAGVTQTPRYLIKTRGQQVTLSCSPISGHRSVSWYQQTPGQGLQFLFEYFSETQRNKGNFPGRFSGRQFSNSRSEMNVSTLELGDSALYLCASSLSGSSYNEQFFGPGTRLTVL.

This clonotype was found many times. The chain combines TRBV9 with TRBJ2-5; tentatively, D is TRBD2 (5 bases). The germline CDR1 and CDR2 sequences are SGDLS and YYNGEE. Deletions cut 0 bases from V and 4 bases from J, with 13 bases between. The CDR3 extends over 15 amino acids. The CDR3 reads CASSVAGPRGETQYF. For the CDR3, the DNA is TGTGCCAGCAGCGTAGCTGGACCTCGGGGAGAGACCCAGTACTTC.